The 8 T cell receptor beta chains given below trace back to one sample, sequenced in a study of T cell responses to AZD1222 COVID-19 vaccine. Assay used: immunoSEQ multiplex PCR; TCRdb lists only in-frame clones, some missing. The sample lists about 190,000 clones, 94% occurring once. Sequenced material: peripheral blood, taken on day 0 of AZD1222 vaccination. The receptors stem from an adult in good health.

The chain employs TRBV7-9 and TRBJ2-7; D is unclear. With 5 bases removed from V and 0 bases from J, the gap between germline ends came to 5 bases. This CDR3 is 12 amino acids long. The germline V gene encodes CDR1 SEHNR and CDR2 FQNEAQ (reference sequence). CDR3 DNA sequence: TGTGCCAGCAGCAGTCCCTCCTACGAGCAGTACTTC. It translates to CASSSPSYEQYF.

The gene calls are TRBV19 and TRBJ2-1; the match to TRBD2 covers 12 bases. Germline assignment: CDR1 LNHDA and CDR2 SQIVND (reference sequence). V lost 4 bases to trimming and J lost 7 bases; unmatched junction nucleotides: 8. The CDR3 length is 16 residues. The CDR3 bases are TGTGCCAGTAGTAGGCTAGCGGGAGGGACGGGGAATGAGCAGTTCTTC. Translation: CASSRLAGGTGNEQFF.

V and J are TRBV5-1 and TRBJ2-2; a possible D gene is TRBD2 (7 bases). CDR3 length: 16 residues. V dropped 4 bases and J dropped 5 bases, with 18 bases sitting between them. The germline V gene has CDR1 SGHRS and CDR2 YFSETQ. The CDR3 nucleotides read TGCGCCAGCAGCCCGCAAGCCGGGGGGCGGACCGGGGAGCTGTTTTTT. Residues: CASSPQAGGRTGELFF.

The V and J genes are TRBV14 and TRBJ1-2; D gene unclear. The germline gives CDR1 SGHDN, CDR2 FVKESK. This CDR3 contains 14 residues. Trimming removed 4 bases at V and 0 bases at J, with 9 bases between. The CDR3 nucleotides read TGTGCCAGCAGCCTAGATACCTCTAACTATGGCTACACCTTC. Protein: CASSLDTSNYGYTF.

This clone was seen a few times. The chain employs TRBV18 and TRBJ2-7; TRBD1 matches at 10 bases. Germline CDR1 and CDR2: KGHSH and LQKENI. This CDR3 is built from 15 residues. Trimming cost V 3 bases and J 6 bases; bases outside gene matches: 8. The CDR3 DNA reads TGTGCCAGCTCACCGCTCACCGGGACAGGGGTCGAGCAGTACTTC. It yields the protein CASSPLTGTGVEQYF. The full variable domain, rest sourced from reference TRBV18 and TRBJ2-7, is NAGVMQNPRHLVRRRGQEARLRCSPMKGHSHVYWYRQLPEEGLKFMVYLQKENIIDESGMPKERFSAEFPKEGPSILRIQQVVRGDSAAYFCASSPLTGTGVEQYFGPGTRLTVT.

The chain combines TRBV3-1 (or the pseudogene TRBV3-2) with TRBJ1-2, with 8 bases identical to TRBD1. The J segment lost 3 bases and the V segment lost 1 base, leaving 1 base of the junction unmatched. The CDR3 runs 14 residues. CDR1 and CDR2 from the germline V gene are LGHDT and YNNKEL (reference sequence). The CDR3 reads CASSQVGQDYGYTF. As DNA, the CDR3 is TGTGCCAGCAGCCAAGTGGGACAGGACTATGGCTACACCTTC.

The V and J genes are TRBV5-4 and TRBJ2-3; the D gene is possibly TRBD2 (6 bases). V lost 3 bases to trimming and J lost 7 bases, with 18 bases between them. Germline CDR1 SGHNT, CDR2 YYREEE (reference sequence). The CDR3 spans 15 residues. CDR3 sequence (DNA): TGTGCCAGCAGCTCCACGTCCGGGACTCAAAATACGCAGTATTTT. Its translation is CASSSTSGTQNTQYF.

The chain couples TRBV10-3 to TRBJ2-1; 12 nucleotides match TRBD2. In germline, CDR1 is ENHRY, CDR2 SYGVKD. The CDR3 spans 16 residues. V trimming: 1 base; J trimming: 7 bases; junction bases outside the gene matches: 5. CDR3 sequence: CAISEWALAGGNEQFF. CDR3 coding DNA: TGTGCCATCAGTGAGTGGGCACTAGCGGGGGGAAATGAGCAGTTCTTC.